This T cell receptor (beta chain) was recovered during a study of human T cells and chemical hapten exposure. MiXCR, run by TCRdb on the RACE reads, gives a single entry per CDR3 protein. The sample yields 150,000 to 200,000 distinct CDR3 sequences, 13% to 15% seen once. This clonotype has at least ten counts. This sample's time point: patch test 1, 2 weeks after DPC sensitization. Treatment in this sample: therapeutic diphenylcyclopropenone sensitization with weekly scalp DPC. The CDR3 runs 13 residues. Germline V gives CDR1 SEHNR, CDR2 FQNEAQ (reference sequence). V was cut by 0 bases and J by 7 bases, with 10 bases left in between.

The clonotype comes from a woman aged 25 to 39 with alopecia areata. Some clones in this sample may be carry-over from other donors' samples. The sample in question was whole blood, obtained in connection with sensitization to the hapten diphenylcyclopropenone (DPC). The genes are TRBV7-9 and TRBJ2-7; possibly TRBD2 for D (5 bases). The CDR3 reads CASSLAHGNEQYF. The CDR3 region has the DNA TGTGCCAGCAGCTTAGCGCACGGGAATGAGCAGTACTTC.